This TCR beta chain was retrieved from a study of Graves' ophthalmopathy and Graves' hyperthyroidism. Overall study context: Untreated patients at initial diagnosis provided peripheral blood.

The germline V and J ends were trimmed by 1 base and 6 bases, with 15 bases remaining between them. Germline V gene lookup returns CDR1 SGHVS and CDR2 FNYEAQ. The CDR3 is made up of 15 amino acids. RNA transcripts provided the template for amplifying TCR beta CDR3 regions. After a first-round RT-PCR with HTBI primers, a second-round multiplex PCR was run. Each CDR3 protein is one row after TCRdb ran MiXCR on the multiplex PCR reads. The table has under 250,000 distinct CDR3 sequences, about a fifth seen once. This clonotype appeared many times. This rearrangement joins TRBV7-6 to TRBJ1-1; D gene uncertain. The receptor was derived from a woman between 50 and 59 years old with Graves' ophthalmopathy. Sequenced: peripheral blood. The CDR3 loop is CASSLGSNRASEAFF. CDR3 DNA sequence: TGTGCCAGCAGCTTAGGGTCGAATCGGGCCTCTGAAGCTTTCTTT.